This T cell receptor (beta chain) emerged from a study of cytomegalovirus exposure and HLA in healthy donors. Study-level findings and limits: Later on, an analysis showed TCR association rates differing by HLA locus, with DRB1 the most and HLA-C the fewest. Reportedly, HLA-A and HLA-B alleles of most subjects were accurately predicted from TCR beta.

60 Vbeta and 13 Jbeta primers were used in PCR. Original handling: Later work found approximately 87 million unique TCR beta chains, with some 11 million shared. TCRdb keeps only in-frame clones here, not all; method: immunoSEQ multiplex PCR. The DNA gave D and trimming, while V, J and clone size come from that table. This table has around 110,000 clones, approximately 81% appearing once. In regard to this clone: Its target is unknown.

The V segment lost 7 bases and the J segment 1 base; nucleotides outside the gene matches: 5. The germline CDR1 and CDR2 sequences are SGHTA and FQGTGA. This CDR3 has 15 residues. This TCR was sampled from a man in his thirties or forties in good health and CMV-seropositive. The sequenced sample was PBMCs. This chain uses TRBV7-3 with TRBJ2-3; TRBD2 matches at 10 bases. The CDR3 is CASTTGTSGTDTQYF. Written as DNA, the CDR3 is TGTGCCAGCACGACCGGGACTAGCGGCACAGATACGCAGTATTTT.